What follows are 17 T cell receptor beta chains derived from one specimen sequenced in a study of cytomegalovirus exposure and HLA in healthy donors. 60 Vbeta and 13 Jbeta primers were used in PCR. Produced via immunoSEQ multiplex PCR; TCRdb's table is partial and in-frame only. The sample holds under 200,000 clones, roughly 79% seen once. Source material: PBMCs. All receptors come from a woman in her 50s in good health and CMV-seropositive.

J is TRBJ2-7 and V is TRBV27; the match to TRBD2 covers 11 bases. With V trimmed by 4 bases and J by 5 bases, 10 bases remained unmatched. CDR3 length: 16 residues. In germline, CDR1 is MNHEY, CDR2 SMNVEV (reference sequence). CDR3 in amino acids: CASSSFGTSGLNEQYF. The CDR3 nucleotides are TGTGCCAGCAGTTCCTTCGGGACTAGCGGATTGAACGAGCAGTACTTC.

This chain joins TRBV7-9 and TRBJ1-2, with TRBD1 identical over 7 bases. CDR1 SEHNR and CDR2 FQNEAQ come from the germline V gene (reference sequence). J lost 8 bases, V lost 4 bases, and 7 bases had no gene match. This CDR3 is 13 amino acids long. The CDR3 DNA reads TGTGCCAGCAGCTCCACAGGGGTACAGGGCTACACCTTC. Its protein product is CASSSTGVQGYTF.

This clone was counted a single time. The chain links TRBV4-3 to TRBJ1-2; D may be TRBD1 (5 bases). CDR1 and CDR2 from the germline V gene are LGHNA and YSLEER. CDR3 length: 18 amino acids. Trimming pared 0 bases from V and 0 bases from J, leaving 17 bases between. CDR3 in DNA: TGCGCCAGCAGCCAAGATTATCCCCCGGGGGGGGCTAACTATGGCTACACCTTC. As protein: CASSQDYPPGGANYGYTF.

Concerning this clone: Other nucleotide sequences from this sample produce the same CDR3. The J gene is TRBJ1-1, the V gene TRBV19; 10 bases agree with TRBD1. There are 13 residues in the CDR3. J gave up 5 bases and V 3 bases, and 0 bases lay outside the gene matches. From germline, CDR1 is LNHDA and CDR2 SQIVND (reference sequence). The CDR3 bases are TGTGCCAGTAGTATGGACAGGGGGACTGAAGCTTTCTTT. Protein: CASSMDRGTEAFF.

The gene calls are TRBV7-2 and TRBJ2-7, with 11 bases identical to TRBD2. J lost 7 bases, V lost 1 base, and 9 bases had no gene match. Germline-derived CDR1 and CDR2 are SGHTA and FQGNSA. The CDR3 has 16 amino acids. In DNA, the CDR3 is TGTGCCAGCAGCTTAGTAACTAGCGGGGGAGGGGGGGAGCAGTACTTC. Protein product: CASSLVTSGGGGEQYF.

For this clone: Relative to the germline gene, one junction end is altered; a read error may explain this. This chain joins TRBV4-3 and TRBJ2-6; D is possibly TRBD1 (5 bases). The CDR3 spans 15 residues. Germline V gives CDR1 LGHNA, CDR2 YSLEER. The CDR3 spells CASSRLTSGANGLTF. For the CDR3, the DNA is TGCGCCAGCAGCCGACTGACTTCTGGGGCCAACGGCCTGACTTTC.

The V gene is TRBV7-2, the J gene TRBJ2-1, with 9 nucleotides matching TRBD1. The ends lost 3 bases at V and 7 bases at J; junction bases unmatched: 4. CDR3 length: 14 amino acids. From germline, CDR1 is SGHTA and CDR2 FQGNSA. In nucleotides, the CDR3 is TGTGCCAGCAGCTTGGACAGGGGTGGAAATGAGCAGTTCTTC. Encoded protein: CASSLDRGGNEQFF.

The V call is TRBV28, the J call TRBJ2-7, with TRBD2 as a possible D gene (6 bases). The CDR3 consists of 15 residues. Trimming took off 6 bases at V and 2 bases at J, with 17 bases between the two ends. Germline CDR1 MDHEN, CDR2 SYDVKM. The CDR3 DNA reads as TGTGCCAGCAGCCTCCGAGGGAGGCCCCCCTACGAGCAGTACTTC. It translates to CASSLRGRPPYEQYF.

This chain joins TRBV19 and TRBJ1-5; 9 nucleotides match TRBD1. With V trimmed by 2 bases and J by 7 bases, 9 bases remained unmatched. CDR1 and CDR2 from the germline V gene are LNHDA and SQIVND (reference sequence). CDR3 length equals 16 residues. The CDR3 coding sequence is TGTGCCAGTAGTATACGGTGGGACAGGGTCGTACAGCCCCAGCATTTT. This codes for CASSIRWDRVVQPQHF.

This clone came up once. The V and J genes are TRBV9 and TRBJ2-4; weak D call: TRBD1 (6 bases). This CDR3 has 12 amino acids. CDR1 is SGDLS, CDR2 YYNGEE, per germline. V lost 0 bases and J 13 bases, leaving 11 bases between the germline ends. In DNA, the CDR3 is TGTGCCAGCAGCGTAGAAGGGGGAAGGCAGTACTTC. Protein product: CASSVEGGRQYF.

The rearrangement uses TRBV6-5 and TRBJ1-1, with a possible D match to TRBD1 (5 bases). The V end was cut by 0 bases, the J end by 5 bases, with 7 bases between. The germline gives CDR1 MNHEY, CDR2 SVGAGI. The length of the CDR3 is 13 residues. The CDR3: CASSYSAGTEAFF. CDR3 DNA: TGTGCCAGCAGTTACTCGGCAGGGACTGAAGCTTTCTTT.

The chain combines TRBV7-9 with TRBJ1-1; D is unresolved. This CDR3 is 16 amino acids long. The germline gives CDR1 SEHNR, CDR2 FQNEAQ (reference sequence). V was cut by 1 base and J by 0 bases, with 12 bases left in between. DNA for the CDR3: TGTGCCAGCAGCTTAGGATCTACAGAAATGAACACTGAAGCTTTCTTT. Its protein product is CASSLGSTEMNTEAFF.

The V call is TRBV5-1, the J call TRBJ2-4; D is possibly TRBD1 (5 bases). CDR3 length: 16 amino acids. From germline, CDR1 is SGHRS and CDR2 YFSETQ. The germline V and J ends were trimmed by 0 bases and 0 bases, with 10 bases remaining between them. Written as DNA, the CDR3 is TGCGCCAGCAGCTTGGGCGACAGACTAGCCAAAAACATTCAGTACTTC. It encodes CASSLGDRLAKNIQYF.

This CDR3 is CASSWQTGGGYEQYF. The CDR3 DNA reads as TGTGCCAGCAGCTGGCAGACAGGGGGCGGTTACGAGCAGTACTTC. The J gene is TRBJ2-7, the V gene TRBV7-9; 10 bases map to TRBD1. There are 15 residues in the CDR3. V gave up 4 bases and J gave up 4 bases; unmatched junction bases: 7. The germline CDR1 and CDR2 sequences are SEHNR and FQNEAQ (reference sequence). The full variable domain, rest sourced from reference TRBV7-9 and TRBJ2-7, is DTGVSQNPRHKITKRGQNVTFRCDPISEHNRLYWYRQTLGQGPEFLTYFQNEAQLEKSRLLSDRFSAERPKGSFSTLEIQRTEQGDSAMYLCASSWQTGGGYEQYFGPGTRLTVT.

The chain uses TRBV7-2 and TRBJ2-1, with a tentative D call TRBD2 (6 bases). The ends were cut back, 1 base at V and 2 bases at J, with 9 bases in the middle. Germline assignment: CDR1 SGHTA and CDR2 FQGNSA. This CDR3 spans 15 amino acids. CDR3 DNA: TGTGCCAGCAGCTTAGGGGCGGGGACCTACAATGAGCAGTTCTTC. It yields the protein CASSLGAGTYNEQFF.

The chain is built from TRBV7-2 and TRBJ2-7; 7 positions match TRBD2. CDR3 length: 15 residues. Unmatched junction bases numbered 4, after V lost 2 bases and J lost 0 bases. Germline-derived CDR1 and CDR2 are SGHTA and FQGNSA. For the CDR3, the DNA is TGTGCCAGCAGCTTATTCGGGAGGAGCTCCTACGAGCAGTACTTC. This translates into CASSLFGRSSYEQYF.

The chain is built from TRBV9 and TRBJ2-3, with 7 positions matching TRBD2. Germline values: CDR1 SGDLS, CDR2 YYNGEE. Germline trimming cut 4 bases from V and 6 bases from J; bases unmatched to any gene: 11. This CDR3 is built from 15 residues. The CDR3 spells CASSSSGEVGDTQYF. The CDR3 DNA reads as TGTGCCAGCAGCTCGAGCGGGGAGGTCGGGGATACGCAGTATTTT.